A single sample is the source of the 31 T cell receptor beta chains below, sequenced in a study of T cell changes during pregnancy in multiple sclerosis. Sequencing was performed with immunoSEQ multiplex PCR; in TCRdb, only in-frame clones are kept and a portion is missing. Of about 39,000 clones in the sample, 88% were seen once. The specimen comprised CD8+ T cells from peripheral blood mononuclear cells, sampled in the first trimester of pregnancy. These receptors came from a female donor with multiple sclerosis, enrolled in a pregnancy study.

This clone occurred once. The V call is TRBV7-3, the J call TRBJ2-1; possible D gene TRBD2, 7 bases. Trimming took off 5 bases at V and 7 bases at J, with 15 bases between the two ends. The germline V gene encodes CDR1 SGHTA and CDR2 FQGTGA. The CDR3 spans 14 residues. CDR3 nucleotide sequence: TGTGCCAGCAGCCGGGGAGGGCAGGGGAATGAGCAGTTCTTC. This sequence encodes CASSRGGQGNEQFF.

This clone has just one count. This chain joins TRBV5-6 and TRBJ2-3; D is unclear. The V gene's germline CDR1 is SGHDT and CDR2 YYEEEE. The CDR3 extends over 14 amino acids. V shed 1 base and J shed 2 bases, with 8 bases lying between them. This chain's CDR3 is CASSLLPDTDTQYF. In DNA form, the CDR3 reads TGTGCCAGCAGCTTGCTACCCGACACAGATACGCAGTATTTT.

The rearrangement uses TRBV7-6 and TRBJ2-5; TRBD2 might be the D (7 bases). Trimming stripped 5 bases from V and 2 bases from J, with 18 bases between. CDR3 length: 16 residues. Per germline, CDR1 SGHVS and CDR2 FNYEAQ. CDR3 loop: CASSPRTGGHQETQYF. The CDR3 DNA is TGTGCCAGCAGCCCAAGAACGGGGGGCCATCAAGAGACCCAGTACTTC.

V is TRBV27 and J is TRBJ2-7; D is perhaps TRBD2 (7 bases). Trimming left V 2 bases short and J 7 bases short, with 18 bases between. The CDR3 is made up of 15 amino acids. Germline CDR1 is MNHEY and CDR2 is SMNVEV (reference sequence). CDR3 DNA sequence: TGTGCCAGCAGTTTAGCTGGGGGAGGGGGTAGTGAGCAGTACTTC. It translates to CASSLAGGGGSEQYF.

The chain recombines TRBV7-9 with TRBJ1-5; D may be TRBD1 (5 bases). This CDR3 region has 19 residues. The V gene's germline CDR1 is SEHNR and CDR2 FQNEAQ (reference sequence). Trimming pared 6 bases from V and 0 bases from J, leaving 24 bases between. The CDR3 reads CASSPAGEPIDYSNQPQHF. CDR3 in DNA: TGTGCCAGCAGTCCAGCGGGGGAGCCTATCGATTATAGCAATCAGCCCCAGCATTTT.

The V and J genes are TRBV7-8 and TRBJ1-5; 8 nucleotides line up with TRBD1. V lost 3 bases, J lost 7 bases, and 5 bases stayed unmatched. The V gene's germline CDR1 is SGHVS and CDR2 FQNEAQ. The length of the CDR3 is 14 residues. DNA for the CDR3: TGTGCCAGCAGCTTCGGACAGGGTTTGCAGCCCCAGCATTTT. Translated: CASSFGQGLQPQHF.

V gene TRBV11-2 combines with J gene TRBJ1-1; D is unresolved. The CDR3 loop spans 18 amino acids. Germline CDR1 is SGHAT and CDR2 is FQNNGV. Trimming removed 0 bases from V and 0 bases from J, with 17 bases in between. CDR3 residues: CASSLEFAPGVMNTEAFF. In nucleotides, the CDR3 is TGTGCCAGCAGCTTAGAGTTTGCGCCCGGGGTCATGAACACTGAAGCTTTCTTT.

This chain connects TRBV4-2 to TRBJ2-7; the match to TRBD2 covers 15 bases. Germline V CDR1 and CDR2: LGHNA, YNFKEQ. The CDR3 length is 15 residues. J lost 2 bases, V lost 4 bases, and 0 bases had no gene match. The CDR3, as DNA: TGTGCCAGCAGCCGGACTAGCGGGGGGGCCTACGAGCAGTACTTC. As protein: CASSRTSGGAYEQYF.

This chain uses TRBV19 with TRBJ1-1; possibly TRBD1 for D (5 bases). V gave up 2 bases and J gave up 1 base, with 8 bases separating them. The CDR3 is 14 residues long. CDR1 LNHDA and CDR2 SQIVND come from the germline V gene (reference sequence). The CDR3 protein is CASSISGPNTEAFF. DNA for the CDR3: TGTGCCAGTAGTATATCAGGGCCGAACACTGAAGCTTTCTTT.

This clone was counted between two and nine times. Other DNA sequences from this sample encode an identical CDR3 as well. The gene calls are TRBV6-5 and TRBJ2-3, with 11 bases aligning to TRBD2. Germline-derived CDR1 and CDR2 are MNHEY and SVGAGI. The CDR3 totals 15 residues. Losses at the gene ends were 6 bases for V and 2 bases for J; bases not matched to a gene: 4. CDR3 protein: CASSSTSGDTDTQYF. DNA of the CDR3: TGTGCCAGCAGCTCGACTAGCGGGGACACAGATACGCAGTATTTT.

As to this clone: In the same sample, other DNA sequences code for this CDR3. J is TRBJ2-3 and V is TRBV6-4; D is possibly TRBD2 (7 bases). The CDR3 runs to 14 residues. The V end was cut by 3 bases, the J end by 4 bases, with 11 bases between. Germline V gene data show CDR1 as MRHNA and CDR2 as SNTAGT. CDR3 coding DNA: TGTGCCAGCAGTGATTCGGGGGGCGCAGATACGCAGTATTTT. This translates into CASSDSGGADTQYF.

This clone was observed once. The chain is built from TRBV11-2 and TRBJ2-7; TRBD2 might be the D (6 bases). Germline-derived CDR1 and CDR2 are SGHAT and FQNNGV. The ends were cut back, 2 bases at V and 2 bases at J, with 13 bases in the middle. This CDR3 is built from 15 residues. The CDR3 region is CASSLLDTGAYEQYF. The CDR3 DNA is TGTGCCAGCAGCTTATTGGATACGGGGGCCTACGAGCAGTACTTC.

The chain links TRBV27 to TRBJ2-7, with 8 bases matching TRBD1. CDR1 and CDR2 (germline): MNHEY, SMNVEV (reference sequence). CDR3 length: 16 residues. The V segment lost 5 bases and the J segment 4 bases; nucleotides outside the gene matches: 13. CDR3 in amino acids: CASSPSLGQATYEQYF. CDR3 DNA sequence: TGTGCCAGCAGTCCCTCCCTGGGACAGGCGACTTACGAGCAGTACTTC.

The chain links TRBV19 to TRBJ1-1, with D perhaps matching TRBD1 (5 bases). This CDR3 has 12 residues. The V and J ends lost 9 bases and 2 bases respectively, with 10 bases between them. Germline values: CDR1 LNHDA, CDR2 SQIVND (reference sequence). CDR3 in DNA: TGTGCCAGCGCTACAGGAAACACTGAAGCTTTCTTT. Translating it yields CASATGNTEAFF. The entire variable domain, with the rest obtained from reference TRBV19 and TRBJ1-1, is as follows: DGGITQSPKYLFRKEGQNVTLSCEQNLNHDAMYWYRQDPGQGLRLIYYSQIVNDFQKGDIAEGYSVSREKKESFPLTVTSAQKNPTAFYLCASATGNTEAFFGQGTRLTVV.

This sequence joins TRBV29-1 and TRBJ1-2; D remains unclear. This CDR3 has 13 residues. CDR1 is SQVTM, CDR2 ANQGSEA, per germline. With 3 bases removed from V and 6 bases from J, the gap between germline ends came to 14 bases. The CDR3 DNA reads as TGCAGCGTTGAGGCACGTATGCGGGATGGCTACACCTTC. Translating gives CSVEARMRDGYTF. Looking up the rest from reference TRBV29-1 and TRBJ1-2 gives the full variable domain: SAVISQKPSRDICQRGTSLTIQCQVDSQVTMMFWYRQQPGQSLTLIATANQGSEATYESGFVIDKFPISRPNLTFSTLTVSNMSPEDSSIYLCSVEARMRDGYTFGSGTRLTVV.

This rearrangement joins TRBV9 to TRBJ2-1; 8 nucleotides match TRBD2. This CDR3 contains 15 residues. Germline lookup yields CDR1 SGDLS and CDR2 YYNGEE. V lost 6 bases to trimming and J lost 8 bases; unmatched junction nucleotides: 13. The CDR3 protein is CASTFKTGGRDEQFF. DNA of the CDR3: TGTGCCAGCACTTTTAAAACGGGGGGGCGCGATGAGCAGTTCTTC.

The gene calls are TRBV27 and TRBJ2-1; no reliable D call. The germline V gene has CDR1 MNHEY and CDR2 SMNVEV (reference sequence). The V end was cut by 3 bases, the J end by 7 bases, with 7 bases between. There are 12 residues in the CDR3. The chain's CDR3 is CASSLTTNEQFF. DNA for the CDR3: TGTGCCAGCAGTTTGACAACTAATGAGCAGTTCTTC.

Note on this clone: Relative to the germline gene, one junction end is altered; a read error may explain this. J is TRBJ1-1 and V is TRBV9; 7 bases map to TRBD1. The germline V gene has CDR1 SGDLS and CDR2 YYNGEE. CDR3 length: 13 residues. For the CDR3, the DNA is TGTGCCAGCAGCCCCGGGACAGCCCCTGAGGCTTTCTTT. Protein product: CASSPGTAPEAFF.

In this sample, this clone turned up once. The chain is built from TRBV6-4 and TRBJ1-3, with a tentative D call TRBD1 (5 bases). The CDR3 is 15 amino acids. Between the trimmed V and J ends, which lost 3 bases and 0 bases, there was a span of 9 bases. From germline, CDR1 is MRHNA and CDR2 SNTAGT. CDR3 coding DNA: TGTGCCAGCAGTGAACAACAGGACTCTGGAAACACCATATATTTT. Protein sequence: CASSEQQDSGNTIYF.

This clone has only a few counts. V gene TRBV27 combines with J gene TRBJ1-1; D call uncertain. CDR1 MNHEY and CDR2 SMNVEV come from the germline V gene (reference sequence). The CDR3 is made up of 14 amino acids. The ends were cut back, 6 bases at V and 1 base at J, with 12 bases in the middle. The chain's CDR3 is CASSLIPGNTEAFF. For the CDR3, the DNA is TGTGCCAGCAGCCTCATTCCGGGGAACACTGAAGCTTTCTTT.

This clone was detected a few times. The chain carries TRBV6-4 and TRBJ2-5; the match to TRBD2 covers 11 bases. CDR3 size: 15 residues. The germline gives CDR1 MRHNA, CDR2 SNTAGT. V lost 3 bases and J lost 3; bases outside the gene matches: 3. CDR3 DNA: TGTGCCAGCAGTGAACTAGCGGGGGACAAAGAGACCCAGTACTTC. This gives the protein CASSELAGDKETQYF.

The chain joins TRBV6-1 to TRBJ2-7; tentative D call: TRBD1 (6 bases). Trimming took 4 bases from V and 3 from J, leaving 19 bases between them. The CDR3 is made up of 16 amino acids. Germline CDR1 reads MNHNS; CDR2 reads SASEGT. CDR3 protein: CASSGPRQAKFYEQYF. In nucleotides, the CDR3 is TGTGCCAGCAGTGGACCAAGACAGGCAAAGTTCTACGAGCAGTACTTC.

The chain uses TRBV7-9 and TRBJ1-1; the D is unclear. V was cut by 7 bases and J by 1 base, with 19 bases left in between. Germline V gene data show CDR1 as SEHNR and CDR2 as FQNEAQ (reference sequence). CDR3 length: 16 residues. For the CDR3, the DNA is TGTGCCAGCACCTCCCCGGACCTAGCGGAGAACACTGAAGCTTTCTTT. Protein: CASTSPDLAENTEAFF.

For this clone: This sample also contains other DNA sequences that code for the same CDR3. J is TRBJ1-2 and V is TRBV9; the match to TRBD1 covers 9 bases. Germline V gene sequence: CDR1 SGDLS, CDR2 YYNGEE. The CDR3 contains 15 residues. J was trimmed by 2 bases and V by 0 bases; bases with no gene match: 2. DNA for the CDR3: TGTGCCAGCAGCGTAGGGACAGGGGTCAACTATGGCTACACCTTC. Protein: CASSVGTGVNYGYTF.

This chain uses TRBV6-6 with TRBJ2-5, with 8 bases that match TRBD1. Trimming removed 7 bases from V and 2 bases from J; junction bases left unmatched: 12. Germline V gives CDR1 MNHNY, CDR2 SVGAGI (reference sequence). The CDR3 is 16 amino acids. The CDR3 sequence is CASIPGQGIGQETQYF. The CDR3 nucleotides read TGTGCCAGCATCCCCGGACAGGGAATTGGGCAAGAGACCCAGTACTTC.

The gene calls are TRBV4-1 and TRBJ2-7; a possible D gene is TRBD1 (6 bases). The CDR3 is 13 residues long. Germline values: CDR1 MGHRA, CDR2 YSYEKL. The V end was cut by 5 bases, the J end by 3 bases, with 11 bases between. The CDR3 here is CASSFRGGYEQYF. CDR3 DNA: TGCGCCAGCAGCTTCAGGGGCGGCTACGAGCAGTACTTC.

V gene TRBV11-2 combines with J gene TRBJ2-5, with TRBD2 as a possible D gene (5 bases). From germline, CDR1 is SGHAT and CDR2 FQNNGV. CDR3 length: 15 residues. V was pared by 0 bases and J by 4 bases, with 12 bases between. The CDR3 sequence is CASSLDPASGETQYF. The CDR3 DNA sequence: TGTGCCAGCAGCTTAGATCCCGCAAGCGGAGAGACCCAGTACTTC.

The chain employs TRBV6-6 and TRBJ2-3; TRBD2 aligns across 9 bases. V shed 6 bases and J 2 bases; nucleotides not matched to a gene: 9. The CDR3 length is 16 residues. Germline CDR1 is MNHNY and CDR2 is SVGAGI (reference sequence). The CDR3 coding sequence is TGTGCCAGCAGGCAACCGGGACTAGCCCACACAGATACGCAGTATTTT. It codes for CASRQPGLAHTDTQYF.

The V gene is TRBV10-3, the J gene TRBJ2-7; 11 nucleotides line up with TRBD1. This CDR3 has 16 amino acids. Germline trimming cut 4 bases from V and 4 bases from J; bases unmatched to any gene: 9. The germline CDR1 and CDR2 sequences are ENHRY and SYGVKD. CDR3: CAISAIRDRGTYEQYF. The CDR3 bases are TGTGCCATCAGTGCGATCCGGGACAGGGGGACTTACGAGCAGTACTTC.

The genes are TRBV9 and TRBJ1-2; 7 bases match TRBD1. The germline V gene encodes CDR1 SGDLS and CDR2 YYNGEE. The CDR3 contains 15 residues. J gave up 7 bases and V 0 bases, and 9 bases lay outside the gene matches. CDR3 coding DNA: TGTGCCAGCAGCGTAGAGACGGAGGACAGGCTTGGCTACACCTTC. This codes for CASSVETEDRLGYTF.

The chain joins TRBV5-5 to TRBJ1-5; D ambiguous. Trimming cost V 2 bases and J 3 bases, with 9 bases left between them. The CDR3 extends over 14 amino acids. Germline CDR1 and CDR2: SGHKS and YYEKEE (reference sequence). Here the CDR3 DNA reads TGTGCCAGCAGCTTTTGGGCCATCAATCAGCCCCAGCATTTT. Translation gives CASSFWAINQPQHF. Full variable domain (rest looked up from reference TRBV5-5 and TRBJ1-5): DAGVTQSPTHLIKTRGQQVTLRCSPISGHKSVSWYQQVLGQGPQFIFQYYEKEERGRGNFPDRFSARQFPNYSSELNVNALLLGDSALYLCASSFWAINQPQHFGDGTRLSIL.